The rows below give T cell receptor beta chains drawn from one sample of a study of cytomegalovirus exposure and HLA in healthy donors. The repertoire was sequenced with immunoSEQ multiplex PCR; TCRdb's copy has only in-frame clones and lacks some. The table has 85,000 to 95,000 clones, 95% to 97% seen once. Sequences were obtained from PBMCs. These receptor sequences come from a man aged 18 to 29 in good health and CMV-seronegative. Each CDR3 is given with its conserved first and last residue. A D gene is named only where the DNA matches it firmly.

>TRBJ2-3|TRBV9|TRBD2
CASSAPGLAGVTQYF
TGTGCCAGCAGCGCCCCGGGACTAGCGGGAGTTACGCAGTATTTT
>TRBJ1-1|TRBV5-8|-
CASSLRGFTEAFF
TGTGCCAGCAGCTTGCGCGGGTTTACTGAAGCTTTCTTT
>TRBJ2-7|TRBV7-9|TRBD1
CASSLAKGLGTGDFEQYF
TGTGCCAGCAGCTTAGCGAAGGGACTGGGGACAGGGGATTTCGAGCAGTACTTC
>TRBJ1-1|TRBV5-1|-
CASSLALDRNTEAFF
TGCGCCAGCAGCTTGGCCCTGGACAGGAACACTGAAGCTTTCTTT
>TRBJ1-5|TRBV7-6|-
CEVGGQPQHF
TGTGAAGTAGGGGGTCAGCCCCAGCATTTT
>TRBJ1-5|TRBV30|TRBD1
CAWGQGQGTNQPQHF
TGTGCCTGGGGGCAGGGACAGGGGACCAATCAGCCCCAGCATTTT
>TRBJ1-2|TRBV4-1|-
CASSQESPGANYGYTF
TGCGCCAGCAGCCAAGAAAGCCCAGGGGCTAACTATGGCTACACCTTC
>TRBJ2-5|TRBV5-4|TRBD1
CASSFRTGDQETQYF
TGTGCCAGCAGCTTCCGGACAGGGGATCAAGAGACCCAGTACTTC
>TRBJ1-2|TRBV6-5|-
CASRSGFYGYTF
TGTGCCAGCAGGTCGGGGTTTTATGGCTACACCTTC
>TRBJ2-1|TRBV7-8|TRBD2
CASSLVGLAGGLDRFF
TGTGCCAGCAGCTTAGTGGGACTAGCGGGAGGGTTGGATCGGTTCTTC